Presented here are 27 T cell receptor beta chains from one specimen sequenced in a study of blood T cell repertoires in COVID-19. Profiled with immunoSEQ multiplex PCR; TCRdb holds only in-frame clones, not every one. The sample lists 53,000 or so clones, 86% occurring once. Input material: peripheral blood. The receptor set was obtained from a man at least 80 years old with acute or convalescent COVID-19.

The V call is TRBV7-2, the J call TRBJ1-4, with a tentative D call TRBD1 (5 bases). V lost 5 bases to trimming and J lost 3 bases, with 10 bases between them. Germline assignment: CDR1 SGHTA and CDR2 FQGNSA. This CDR3 has 14 amino acids. The CDR3 DNA is TGTGCCAGCAGCGCGGGACGGTCTAATGAAAAACTGTTTTTT. It is translated as CASSAGRSNEKLFF.

This clone came up a few times. The chain has TRBV2 and TRBJ1-2; 7 nucleotides line up with TRBD1. The J segment lost 10 bases and the V segment lost 6 bases, leaving 8 bases of the junction unmatched. The CDR3 has 12 residues. Germline values: CDR1 SNHLY, CDR2 FYNNEI. CDR3 DNA sequence: TGTGCCAGCAGCCGATCCGGGACAGACTACACCTTC. Translation gives CASSRSGTDYTF.

This chain connects TRBV5-6 to TRBJ2-5; D perhaps matches TRBD2 (7 bases). Trimming left V 0 bases short and J 5 bases short, with 14 bases between. Germline V gene data show CDR1 as SGHDT and CDR2 as YYEEEE. This CDR3 is built from 15 residues. CDR3: CASSLVRGARETQYF. The CDR3 nucleotides read TGTGCCAGCAGCTTGGTTCGGGGGGCGAGGGAGACCCAGTACTTC.

The gene calls are TRBV11-2 and TRBJ1-2; unclear D gene. V dropped 0 bases and J dropped 0 bases, with 8 bases sitting between them. Germline CDR1 reads SGHAT; CDR2 reads FQNNGV. There are 15 residues in the CDR3. The CDR3 coding sequence is TGTGCCAGCAGCTTAGAGATAGCAGCTAACTATGGCTACACCTTC. Residues: CASSLEIAANYGYTF.

For this clone: A junction end diverges from the germline sequence, so it may reflect a read error. The chain is built from TRBV7-7 and TRBJ2-5; 10 positions match TRBD1. CDR1 is SSHAT, CDR2 FNYEAQ, per germline (reference sequence). The CDR3 is 15 amino acids. CDR3 coding DNA: TGTGCTAGCAGCCGATCGACAGGGGGCCTCGAGACCCAGTACTTC. Its translation: CASSRSTGGLETQYF.

This chain uses TRBV7-8 with TRBJ1-6; tentatively, D is TRBD1 (6 bases). Per germline, CDR1 SGHVS and CDR2 FQNEAQ. V lost 3 bases and J lost 10, with 16 bases in between. This CDR3 spans 15 amino acids. CDR3 sequence: CASSFPSQGESPLHF. DNA of the CDR3: TGTGCCAGCAGCTTCCCGTCACAGGGAGAATCACCCCTCCACTTT.

This chain links TRBV3-1 (or the pseudogene TRBV3-2) with TRBJ1-6; 8 nucleotides align to TRBD1. The CDR3 has 15 residues. Germline V CDR1 and CDR2: LGHDT, YNNKEL (reference sequence). The V gene end was trimmed by 1 base and the J gene end by 9 bases; junction bases not matched to a gene: 5. The CDR3 coding sequence is TGTGCCAGCAGCCAAGGTCAGGGGGCTTTTTCACCCCTCCACTTT. This translates into CASSQGQGAFSPLHF.

The gene calls are TRBV7-9 and TRBJ1-4; the D gene is possibly TRBD1 (6 bases). The CDR3 is made up of 15 amino acids. The V gene's germline CDR1 is SEHNR and CDR2 FQNEAQ (reference sequence). The germline V and J ends were trimmed by 5 bases and 12 bases, with 22 bases remaining between them. The CDR3 nucleotides read TGTGCCAGCAGCCAAAACTCGGGACACCTCGAGGAACTGTTTTTT. This sequence encodes CASSQNSGHLEELFF.

The chain recombines TRBV6-5 with TRBJ2-2, with D possibly being TRBD1 (6 bases). Between the trimmed V and J ends, which lost 8 bases and 4 bases, there was a span of 17 bases. Germline V CDR1 and CDR2: MNHEY, SVGAGI. There are 15 residues in the CDR3. CDR3 amino acids: CASRLTGSGTGELFF. CDR3 nucleotide sequence: TGTGCCAGCCGGCTCACAGGGTCGGGCACCGGGGAGCTGTTTTTT.

The J gene is TRBJ1-1, the V gene TRBV6-5; the match to TRBD1 covers 9 bases. There are 14 residues in the CDR3. The ends lost 6 bases at V and 7 bases at J; junction bases unmatched: 9. Germline V CDR1 and CDR2: MNHEY, SVGAGI. The CDR3 protein is CASRSQGAGDEAFF. The CDR3 DNA sequence: TGTGCCAGCAGATCACAGGGGGCTGGAGATGAAGCTTTCTTT.

This sequence joins TRBV6-5 and TRBJ1-2; TRBD1 agrees at 8 bases. This CDR3 contains 14 residues. V lost 0 bases and J lost 8; bases outside the gene matches: 5. The germline V gene encodes CDR1 MNHEY and CDR2 SVGAGI. The CDR3 loop is CASSYSGQGDGYTF. The CDR3 region has the DNA TGTGCCAGCAGTTACTCAGGACAGGGAGACGGCTACACCTTC.

Notes on this clone: It is unclear where the CDR3 begins or ends on the DNA, so no DNA is shown, and the CDR3 is as TCRdb lists it. This chain uses TRBV21-1 with TRBJ2-7; the table's D gene call, TRBD1, was not cross checked with the DNA. TRBV21-1 has pseudogene status. Both ends counted, the CDR3 spans 13 residues. The CDR3 sequence is CATWGKGIGEQYF.

The J gene is TRBJ2-3, the V gene TRBV27, with 7 bases fitting TRBD2. This CDR3 spans 16 amino acids. Trimming cost V 4 bases and J 3 bases; bases outside gene matches: 10. The V gene's germline CDR1 is MNHEY and CDR2 SMNVEV (reference sequence). For the CDR3, the DNA is TGTGCCAGCAGTTGGACTAGGTTCAGCGGGACAGATACGCAGTATTTT. Encoded protein: CASSWTRFSGTDTQYF.

The V and J genes are TRBV12-5 and TRBJ2-1; 7 bases map to TRBD1. The CDR3 sequence is 13 residues long. CDR1 is LGHNT and CDR2 is FRNRAP in the germline V gene. The J segment lost 6 bases and the V segment lost 5 bases, leaving 4 bases of the junction unmatched. CDR3 DNA sequence: TGTGCTAGTGGTAGGGGGCCGGTCAATGAGCAGTTCTTC. It codes for CASGRGPVNEQFF.

The J gene is TRBJ1-6, the V gene TRBV7-2; D call uncertain. Germline loops: CDR1 SGHTA, CDR2 FQGNSA. V was trimmed by 5 bases and J by 4 bases, leaving 18 bases between them. The CDR3 is 17 residues long. The CDR3 bases are TGTGCCAGCAGCAATCCTAATGGAGGAACTTATAATTCACCCCTCCACTTT. It yields the protein CASSNPNGGTYNSPLHF.

This clone was seen more than once but under ten times. V gene TRBV6-5 combines with J gene TRBJ2-3, with TRBD2 identical over 11 bases. Germline CDR1 and CDR2: MNHEY and SVGAGI. This CDR3 region has 16 residues. After removal of 4 bases from V and 2 bases from J, the junction contained 5 bases not matched to a gene. CDR3 region: CASSFGTSGFTDTQYF. CDR3 coding DNA: TGTGCCAGCAGTTTTGGGACTAGCGGATTCACAGATACGCAGTATTTT.

The chain links TRBV6-5 to TRBJ2-7; D is perhaps TRBD1 (5 bases). Looked up from germline, CDR1 is MNHEY and CDR2 is SVGAGI. The CDR3 consists of 15 residues. Trimming took 4 bases from V and 2 from J, leaving 15 bases between them. The CDR3 loop is CASSSSGSGTYEQYF. CDR3 nucleotide sequence: TGTGCCAGCAGTTCCTCCGGGTCAGGGACCTACGAGCAGTACTTC.

J is TRBJ1-4 and V is TRBV2; 9 nucleotides match TRBD1. Looked up from germline, CDR1 is SNHLY and CDR2 is FYNNEI. V was clipped by 6 bases and J by 7 bases; unmatched bases: 9. This CDR3 is 15 amino acids long. CDR3: CASRGNRGLIEKLFF. Written as DNA, the CDR3 is TGTGCCAGCAGGGGGAACAGGGGGCTTATTGAAAAACTGTTTTTT. Together with reference TRBV2 and TRBJ1-4, the CDR3 gives the full variable domain: EPEVTQTPSHQVTQMGQEVILRCVPISNHLYFYWYRQILGQKVEFLVSFYNNEISEKSEIFDDQFSVERPDGSNFTLKIRSTKLEDSAMYFCASRGNRGLIEKLFFGSGTQLSVL.

This clone was picked up one time. The gene calls are TRBV5-4 and TRBJ1-6, with a weak D call TRBD1 (5 bases). Germline V gene sequence: CDR1 SGHNT, CDR2 YYREEE (reference sequence). The CDR3 runs to 15 residues. Trimming shortened V by 3 bases and J by 7 bases, and 14 bases separated the two germline ends. The CDR3 loop is CASSYDRVPNSPLHF. The DNA of the CDR3 is TGTGCCAGCAGCTATGACAGAGTTCCCAATTCACCCCTCCACTTT.

This chain links TRBV6-6 with TRBJ1-1; 9 bases fit TRBD1. With V trimmed by 7 bases and J by 5 bases, 11 bases remained unmatched. The germline V gene has CDR1 MNHNY and CDR2 SVGAGI (reference sequence). There are 15 residues in the CDR3. CDR3 protein: CASTLRGDRATEAFF. CDR3 nucleotide sequence: TGTGCCAGCACCCTTCGCGGGGACAGGGCGACTGAAGCTTTCTTT.

This chain connects TRBV6-5 to TRBJ1-2; TRBD1 aligns across 8 bases. Germline-derived CDR1 and CDR2 are MNHEY and SVGAGI. This CDR3 is built from 12 residues. Trimming at V came to 9 bases and at J to 3 bases, leaving 3 bases not matched to a gene. The CDR3 spells CASYRGYYGYTF. In nucleotides, the CDR3 is TGTGCCAGTTACAGGGGGTACTATGGCTACACCTTC.

CDR3 coding DNA: TGCGCCAGCAGTGACCGCCAAGAGACCCAGTACTTC. Its translation: CASSDRQETQYF. The chain joins TRBV10-1 to TRBJ2-5; D uncertain. The V end lost 3 bases, the J end lost 1 base, and 3 bases lay between the germline ends. Germline V gene sequence: CDR1 WNHNN, CDR2 SYGVQD (reference sequence). The CDR3 is 12 amino acids.

The V call is TRBV7-6, the J call TRBJ2-5, with D possibly TRBD2 on 6 matching bases. Per the germline V gene, CDR1 is SGHVS and CDR2 is FNYEAQ. Trimming stripped 6 bases from V and 5 bases from J, with 13 bases between. This CDR3 spans 13 amino acids. This chain's CDR3 is CASSESGRETQYF. DNA of the CDR3: TGTGCCAGCAGTGAATCAGGGAGGGAGACCCAGTACTTC.

This chain uses TRBV4-3 with TRBJ2-1, with TRBD1 matching 9 bases. CDR1 and CDR2 from the germline V gene are LGHNA and YSLEER. CDR3 length: 17 amino acids. The J segment lost 4 bases and the V segment lost 0 bases, leaving 7 bases of the junction unmatched. CDR3 amino acids: CASSQETGGSLYNEQFF. The CDR3 DNA reads as TGCGCCAGCAGCCAAGAGACAGGGGGTTCACTTTACAATGAGCAGTTCTTC.

This chain links TRBV7-2 with TRBJ2-5; tentatively, D is TRBD1 (5 bases). Between the trimmed V and J ends, which lost 3 bases and 1 base, there was a span of 12 bases. CDR3 length equals 15 residues. Germline CDR1 reads SGHTA; CDR2 reads FQGNSA. The CDR3 loop is CASSFQTEPQETQYF. DNA for the CDR3: TGTGCCAGCAGCTTCCAGACAGAACCCCAAGAGACCCAGTACTTC.

The J gene is TRBJ1-4, the V gene TRBV4-1; D possibly corresponds to TRBD1 (5 bases). CDR1 is MGHRA, CDR2 YSYEKL, per germline. The V gene lost 2 bases and the J gene lost 5 bases, with 12 bases spanning the gap. This CDR3 has 15 amino acids. The CDR3 loop reads CASSQPPPGNEKLFF. CDR3 nucleotide sequence: TGCGCCAGCAGCCAACCCCCCCCAGGGAATGAAAAACTGTTTTTT.

The rearrangement links TRBV6-6 to TRBJ1-2; tentative D call: TRBD1 (5 bases). V was cut by 6 bases and J by 2 bases, with 13 bases left in between. CDR1 is MNHNY and CDR2 is SVGAGI in the germline V gene (reference sequence). The CDR3 sequence is 14 residues long. The CDR3 region has the DNA TGTGCCAGCAGCCAAGGGTGGGGCAACTATGGCTACACCTTC. This codes for CASSQGWGNYGYTF.